The 26 T cell receptor beta chains presented below share a single source sample, sequenced in a study of high-grade serous ovarian cancer treatment subgroups. Some clones are missing from TCRdb's copy, which holds only in-frame ones; the method was immunoSEQ multiplex PCR. The sample contains about 5,200 clones, around 80% of which appear only once. The tumor samples were collected prior to definitive surgery or chemotherapy. Sequencing input: tumor tissue. The receptors here all came from a human donor with high-grade serous ovarian cancer.

The chain carries TRBV14 and TRBJ1-1; D gene unclear. The CDR3 contains 14 residues. The germline CDR1 and CDR2 sequences are SGHDN and FVKESK. With 0 bases removed from V and 4 bases from J, the gap between germline ends came to 9 bases. CDR3 in amino acids: CASSQETEGTEAFF. CDR3 DNA: TGTGCCAGCAGCCAAGAAACGGAGGGCACTGAAGCTTTCTTT.

The V and J genes are TRBV7-9 and TRBJ2-7; 9 nucleotides agree with TRBD1. The CDR3 runs 14 residues. CDR1 is SEHNR and CDR2 is FQNEAQ in the germline V gene (reference sequence). The V segment lost 2 bases and the J segment 4 bases; nucleotides outside the gene matches: 3. CDR3 bases: TGTGCCAGCAGCTTAACGGACAGGGGTTACGAGCAGTACTTC. It is translated as CASSLTDRGYEQYF. The full variable domain, in which reference TRBV7-9 and TRBJ2-7 provide the parts outside the CDR3, is DTGVSQNPRHKITKRGQNVTFRCDPISEHNRLYWYRQTLGQGPEFLTYFQNEAQLEKSRLLSDRFSAERPKGSFSTLEIQRTEQGDSAMYLCASSLTDRGYEQYFGPGTRLTVT.

The J gene is TRBJ2-1, the V gene TRBV4-1; 9 nucleotides align to TRBD2. This CDR3 has 16 residues. CDR1 and CDR2 (germline): MGHRA, YSYEKL. The V segment lost 0 bases and the J segment 3 bases; nucleotides outside the gene matches: 3. CDR3 protein: CASSQDGRGGYNEQFF. Here the CDR3 DNA reads TGCGCCAGCAGCCAAGACGGGCGGGGGGGCTACAATGAGCAGTTCTTC.

V is TRBV5-1 and J is TRBJ1-3; no reliable D call. The CDR3 has 16 amino acids. Between the trimmed V and J ends, which lost 1 base and 2 bases, there was a span of 13 bases. Germline assignment: CDR1 SGHRS and CDR2 YFSETQ. The CDR3 DNA sequence: TGCGCCAGCAGCTTGAATGGAAACTCCCCTGGAAACACCATATATTTT. Translating gives CASSLNGNSPGNTIYF.

This chain uses TRBV7-2 with TRBJ2-6; the D is unclear. Trimming removed 4 bases at V and 2 bases at J, with 0 bases between. The CDR3 covers 12 residues. Germline CDR1 reads SGHTA; CDR2 reads FQGNSA. This CDR3 is CASSSGANVLTF. The CDR3 nucleotides are TGTGCCAGCAGCTCTGGGGCCAACGTCCTGACTTTC.

This sequence joins TRBV5-1 and TRBJ1-1; D unresolved. Deletions cut 0 bases from V and 4 bases from J, with 10 bases between. This CDR3 contains 14 residues. Germline values: CDR1 SGHRS, CDR2 YFSETQ. CDR3 nucleotide sequence: TGCGCCAGCAGCTTGGGCGGTTTTGGCACTGAAGCTTTCTTT. Its translation: CASSLGGFGTEAFF.

The chain joins TRBV5-1 to TRBJ1-1; tentative D call: TRBD1 (5 bases). The length of the CDR3 is 15 residues. Per the germline V gene, CDR1 is SGHRS and CDR2 is YFSETQ. V lost 4 bases and J lost 1, with 14 bases in between. CDR3 loop: CASSPAYGGNTEAFF. The CDR3 nucleotides are TGCGCCAGCAGCCCGGCTTACGGGGGGAACACTGAAGCTTTCTTT.

The chain has TRBV7-8 and TRBJ2-5, with D possibly TRBD1 on 6 matching bases. The CDR3 spans 15 residues. Germline values: CDR1 SGHVS, CDR2 FQNEAQ. V lost 1 base to trimming and J lost 1 base, with 10 bases between them. CDR3 protein: CASSLENRVQETQYF. The CDR3 bases are TGTGCCAGCAGCTTAGAAAACAGGGTCCAAGAGACCCAGTACTTC.

The gene calls are TRBV9 and TRBJ1-3; 7 bases map to TRBD1. This CDR3 has 15 residues. CDR1 and CDR2 (germline): SGDLS, YYNGEE. The V and J ends lost 0 bases and 4 bases, in that order; junction bases with no gene match: 4. The CDR3 loop reads CASSVATGTGNTIYF. The CDR3 region has the DNA TGTGCCAGCAGCGTAGCGACAGGGACAGGAAACACCATATATTTT. The variable domain in full, completed from reference TRBV9 and TRBJ1-3, reads DSGVTQTPKHLITATGQRVTLRCSPRSGDLSVYWYQQSLDQGLQFLIQYYNGEERAKGNILERFSAQQFPDLHSELNLSSLELGDSALYFCASSVATGTGNTIYFGEGSWLTVV.

The chain combines TRBV6-5 with TRBJ1-2; 7 bases line up with TRBD1. CDR1 is MNHEY, CDR2 SVGAGI, per germline. Trimming cost V 1 base and J 4 bases; bases outside gene matches: 3. The CDR3 consists of 14 residues. CDR3 loop: CASSYFRDSYGYTF. CDR3 sequence (DNA): TGTGCCAGCAGTTACTTCCGGGACAGCTATGGCTACACCTTC.

The chain uses TRBV19 and TRBJ2-1; 7 bases are shared with TRBD1. V shed 3 bases, J shed 3 bases, and the junction held 2 bases outside the gene matches. Germline CDR1 reads LNHDA; CDR2 reads SQIVND (reference sequence). The length of the CDR3 is 14 residues. The CDR3 sequence is CASSMGQSYNEQFF. The CDR3 region has the DNA TGTGCCAGTAGTATGGGACAGAGCTACAATGAGCAGTTCTTC.

V is TRBV29-1 and J is TRBJ2-1; 12 bases are a match to TRBD2. Germline CDR1 and CDR2: SQVTM and ANQGSEA. This CDR3 has 17 amino acids. Losses at the gene ends were 6 bases for V and 0 bases for J; bases not matched to a gene: 9. The DNA for the CDR3 is TGCAGCGTCCTCGGGACTAGCGGGTCGAGCTCCTACAATGAGCAGTTCTTC. The encoded protein is CSVLGTSGSSSYNEQFF.

The rearrangement joins TRBV6-5 to TRBJ1-1; no reliable D call. V was cut by 7 bases and J by 0 bases, with 9 bases left in between. Per the germline V gene, CDR1 is MNHEY and CDR2 is SVGAGI. The CDR3 spans 13 residues. The CDR3 here is CASTGFMNTEAFF. The DNA of the CDR3 is TGTGCCAGCACAGGATTCATGAACACTGAAGCTTTCTTT.

In its sample, this clone is large. Written as DNA, the CDR3 is TGTGCCAGCAGCCAGGCCGACGAGCAGTACTTC. This encodes CASSQADEQYF. This rearrangement joins TRBV2 to TRBJ2-7; D is uncertain. With 6 bases removed from V and 5 bases from J, the gap between germline ends came to 8 bases. This CDR3 region has 11 residues. Germline V gene data show CDR1 as SNHLY and CDR2 as FYNNEI.

The V gene is TRBV27, the J gene TRBJ2-7; unclear D gene. The length of the CDR3 is 14 residues. Germline V gene lookup returns CDR1 MNHEY and CDR2 SMNVEV (reference sequence). V lost 6 bases to trimming and J lost 3 bases, with 15 bases between them. DNA for the CDR3: TGTGCCAGCAGCTCCAATAGGTGGAACTACGAGCAGTACTTC. The encoded protein is CASSSNRWNYEQYF.

The chain combines TRBV5-4 with TRBJ1-5; a possible D gene is TRBD1 (5 bases). Germline V CDR1 and CDR2: SGHNT, YYREEE (reference sequence). V lost 4 bases and J lost 4, with 12 bases in between. This CDR3 is built from 14 residues. The CDR3 loop is CASSTGLRNQPQHF. CDR3 nucleotides: TGTGCCAGCAGCACAGGACTTCGGAATCAGCCCCAGCATTTT.

The V call is TRBV10-3, the J call TRBJ2-3; 9 nucleotides agree with TRBD2. Losses at the gene ends were 3 bases for V and 0 bases for J; bases not matched to a gene: 7. Germline V gives CDR1 ENHRY, CDR2 SYGVKD. The CDR3 is made up of 17 amino acids. CDR3 in amino acids: CAISDEAGGSSTDTQYF. CDR3 bases: TGTGCCATCAGTGATGAAGCGGGGGGATCTAGCACAGATACGCAGTATTTT.

V usage is TRBV5-1 and J usage is TRBJ1-1; D unclear. This CDR3 has 13 residues. Germline CDR1 reads SGHRS; CDR2 reads YFSETQ. The ends were cut back, 0 bases at V and 1 base at J, with 4 bases in the middle. In DNA, the CDR3 is TGCGCCAGCAGCTTGGGGGCGAACACTGAAGCTTTCTTT. It specifies CASSLGANTEAFF. The complete variable domain, with remaining parts taken from reference TRBV5-1 and TRBJ1-1, reads KAGVTQTPRYLIKTRGQQVTLSCSPISGHRSVSWYQQTPGQGLQFLFEYFSETQRNKGNFPGRFSGRQFSNSRSEMNVSTLELGDSALYLCASSLGANTEAFFGQGTRLTVV.

This clone was seen once. This chain links TRBV11-2 with TRBJ1-2; weak D call: TRBD1 (6 bases). Germline values: CDR1 SGHAT, CDR2 FQNNGV. The CDR3 length is 15 residues. V lost 3 bases and J lost 2, with 13 bases in between. The CDR3 DNA is TGTGCCAGCAGCTTGGTGGGGGGCTGGAACTATGGCTACACCTTC. It specifies CASSLVGGWNYGYTF. The full variable domain, rest sourced from reference TRBV11-2 and TRBJ1-2, is EAGVAQSPRYKIIEKRQSVAFWCNPISGHATLYWYQQILGQGPKLLIQFQNNGVVDDSQLPKDRFSAERLKGVDSTLKIQPAKLEDSAVYLCASSLVGGWNYGYTFGSGTRLTVV.

This clone was detected only a few times. The chain uses TRBV2 and TRBJ1-1, with 7 bases identical to TRBD1. CDR3 length: 14 amino acids. Germline V CDR1 and CDR2: SNHLY, FYNNEI. V gave up 1 base and J gave up 10 bases; unmatched junction bases: 9. CDR3 nucleotide sequence: TGTGCCAGCAGTGAAGGGGGTAGGGGGCTGGTAGCTTTCTTT. Encoded protein: CASSEGGRGLVAFF. Using reference TRBV2 and TRBJ1-1 for the parts outside the CDR3, the full variable domain is EPEVTQTPSHQVTQMGQEVILRCVPISNHLYFYWYRQILGQKVEFLVSFYNNEISEKSEIFDDQFSVERPDGSNFTLKIRSTKLEDSAMYFCASSEGGRGLVAFFGQGTRLTVV.

The rearrangement links TRBV2 to TRBJ2-5; no clear D gene. V was shortened by 6 bases and J by 5 bases, with 13 bases between the two germline ends. Per the germline V gene, CDR1 is SNHLY and CDR2 is FYNNEI. The CDR3 extends over 13 amino acids. CDR3 sequence: CASRAPAPETQYF. CDR3 DNA: TGTGCCAGCAGGGCCCCCGCGCCGGAGACCCAGTACTTC.

V is TRBV19 and J is TRBJ2-6; 7 bases fit TRBD1. The CDR3 loop spans 19 amino acids. Losses at the gene ends were 2 bases for V and 2 bases for J; bases not matched to a gene: 12. Germline CDR1 is LNHDA and CDR2 is SQIVND (reference sequence). In DNA form, the CDR3 reads TGTGCCAGTAGTATACCCTCCGGCCAGGGGGAAACTGGGGCCAACGTCCTGACTTTC. Its translation: CASSIPSGQGETGANVLTF. Filled out from reference TRBV19 and TRBJ2-6, the complete variable domain reads DGGITQSPKYLFRKEGQNVTLSCEQNLNHDAMYWYRQDPGQGLRLIYYSQIVNDFQKGDIAEGYSVSREKKESFPLTVTSAQKNPTAFYLCASSIPSGQGETGANVLTFGAGSRLTVL.

The CDR3: CASSWGLAGGQGAQYF. CDR3 DNA sequence: TGTGCCAGCAGCTGGGGACTAGCGGGGGGTCAGGGTGCGCAGTACTTC. This rearrangement joins TRBV11-2 to TRBJ2-7; 15 bases agree with TRBD2. V was pared by 4 bases and J by 9 bases, with 10 bases of the junction left unmatched. The V gene's germline CDR1 is SGHAT and CDR2 FQNNGV. The CDR3 is 16 residues long. Drawing the rest from reference TRBV11-2 and TRBJ2-7, the complete variable domain is EAGVAQSPRYKIIEKRQSVAFWCNPISGHATLYWYQQILGQGPKLLIQFQNNGVVDDSQLPKDRFSAERLKGVDSTLKIQPAKLEDSAVYLCASSWGLAGGQGAQYFGPGTRLTVT.

The V gene is TRBV7-2, the J gene TRBJ2-5; D might be TRBD2 (7 bases). Between the trimmed V and J ends, which lost 5 bases and 2 bases, there was a span of 15 bases. The germline V gene encodes CDR1 SGHTA and CDR2 FQGNSA. CDR3 length equals 15 residues. CDR3: CASSQRGGRQETQYF. DNA of the CDR3: TGTGCCAGCAGCCAAAGGGGGGGTCGGCAAGAGACCCAGTACTTC.

V is TRBV6-6 and J is TRBJ1-1; D remains ambiguous. The V gene lost 5 bases and the J gene lost 3 bases, with 16 bases spanning the gap. The CDR3 runs 15 residues. Germline loops: CDR1 MNHNY, CDR2 SVGAGI (reference sequence). The CDR3 DNA is TGTGCCAGCAGTCCCCGATACGCTGTGGACACTGAAGCTTTCTTT. As protein: CASSPRYAVDTEAFF.

This chain joins TRBV9 and TRBJ2-3; 11 bases are shared with TRBD2. There are 15 residues in the CDR3. Per the germline V gene, CDR1 is SGDLS and CDR2 is YYNGEE. After removal of 0 bases from V and 6 bases from J, the junction contained 3 bases not matched to a gene. In nucleotides, the CDR3 is TGTGCCAGCAGCGTAGCTAGCGGGGGGAGGGATACGCAGTATTTT. Its translation is CASSVASGGRDTQYF.